The clone carrying this TCR beta chain was seen repeatedly, ten times or more. The antigen is undetermined. The data were taken from a study of CD8 T cells in ankylosing spondylitis. TCRdb re-derived calls from the 5' RACE reads in MiXCR, one entry per CDR3 protein. The sample has 30,000 to 40,000 distinct CDR3 sequences, about 9.3% seen once. The trim removed 3 bases at V and 4 bases at J, leaving 5 bases unmatched. In germline, CDR1 is SEHNR, CDR2 FQNEAQ (reference sequence). CDR3 length: 16 amino acids. Study-wide findings and caveats: There were earlier reports of some motif variants in reactive arthritis synovial fluid and blood.

The sample comprised blood, either unsorted or a sorted T cell fraction (not recorded which). The V and J genes are TRBV7-9 and TRBJ2-1; 11 bases agree with TRBD2. The sequence derives from a male donor with ankylosing spondylitis or in good health (not recorded which). CDR3: CASSFRGLAGYNEQFF. For the CDR3, the DNA is TGTGCCAGCAGCTTTCGAGGACTAGCGGGTTACAATGAGCAGTTCTTC. Filled out from reference TRBV7-9 and TRBJ2-1, the complete variable domain reads DTGVSQNPRHKITKRGQNVTFRCDPISEHNRLYWYRQTLGQGPEFLTYFQNEAQLEKSRLLSDRFSAERPKGSFSTLEIQRTEQGDSAMYLCASSFRGLAGYNEQFFGPGTRLTVL.